The source of this T cell receptor (beta chain) is a study of T cell responses to AZD1222 COVID-19 vaccine. Points from the study as a whole: Only a handful of people who got AZD1222 tested seropositive at baseline. Spike was spanned by vaccine-associated CD4 TCRs, with dominance at 160-218 and 743-854. The peak T cell response came first, and repertoires were sampled only after it.

The CDR3 length is 15 residues. Germline CDR1 reads WNHNN; CDR2 reads SYGVQD (reference sequence). With 3 bases removed from V and 3 bases from J, the gap between germline ends came to 15 bases. Researchers grouped second doses given at about 4 or about 12 weeks into one pool. Turning to this clone: The antigen is not known.

Clones were read by immunoSEQ multiplex PCR, and TCRdb kept only the in-frame ones, dropping some. The sample lists about 45,000 clones, around 90% occurring once. Sample: peripheral blood, taken 28 days after the second AZD1222 dose. The chain uses TRBV10-1 and TRBJ2-7, with D perhaps given as TRBD1 or TRBD2 (5 bases each). The receptor was derived from an adult who received the AZD1222 COVID-19 vaccine. In DNA form, the CDR3 reads TGCGCCAGCAGTGACTCTGAGGGACGGCTCTACGAGCAGTACTTC. As protein: CASSDSEGRLYEQYF.